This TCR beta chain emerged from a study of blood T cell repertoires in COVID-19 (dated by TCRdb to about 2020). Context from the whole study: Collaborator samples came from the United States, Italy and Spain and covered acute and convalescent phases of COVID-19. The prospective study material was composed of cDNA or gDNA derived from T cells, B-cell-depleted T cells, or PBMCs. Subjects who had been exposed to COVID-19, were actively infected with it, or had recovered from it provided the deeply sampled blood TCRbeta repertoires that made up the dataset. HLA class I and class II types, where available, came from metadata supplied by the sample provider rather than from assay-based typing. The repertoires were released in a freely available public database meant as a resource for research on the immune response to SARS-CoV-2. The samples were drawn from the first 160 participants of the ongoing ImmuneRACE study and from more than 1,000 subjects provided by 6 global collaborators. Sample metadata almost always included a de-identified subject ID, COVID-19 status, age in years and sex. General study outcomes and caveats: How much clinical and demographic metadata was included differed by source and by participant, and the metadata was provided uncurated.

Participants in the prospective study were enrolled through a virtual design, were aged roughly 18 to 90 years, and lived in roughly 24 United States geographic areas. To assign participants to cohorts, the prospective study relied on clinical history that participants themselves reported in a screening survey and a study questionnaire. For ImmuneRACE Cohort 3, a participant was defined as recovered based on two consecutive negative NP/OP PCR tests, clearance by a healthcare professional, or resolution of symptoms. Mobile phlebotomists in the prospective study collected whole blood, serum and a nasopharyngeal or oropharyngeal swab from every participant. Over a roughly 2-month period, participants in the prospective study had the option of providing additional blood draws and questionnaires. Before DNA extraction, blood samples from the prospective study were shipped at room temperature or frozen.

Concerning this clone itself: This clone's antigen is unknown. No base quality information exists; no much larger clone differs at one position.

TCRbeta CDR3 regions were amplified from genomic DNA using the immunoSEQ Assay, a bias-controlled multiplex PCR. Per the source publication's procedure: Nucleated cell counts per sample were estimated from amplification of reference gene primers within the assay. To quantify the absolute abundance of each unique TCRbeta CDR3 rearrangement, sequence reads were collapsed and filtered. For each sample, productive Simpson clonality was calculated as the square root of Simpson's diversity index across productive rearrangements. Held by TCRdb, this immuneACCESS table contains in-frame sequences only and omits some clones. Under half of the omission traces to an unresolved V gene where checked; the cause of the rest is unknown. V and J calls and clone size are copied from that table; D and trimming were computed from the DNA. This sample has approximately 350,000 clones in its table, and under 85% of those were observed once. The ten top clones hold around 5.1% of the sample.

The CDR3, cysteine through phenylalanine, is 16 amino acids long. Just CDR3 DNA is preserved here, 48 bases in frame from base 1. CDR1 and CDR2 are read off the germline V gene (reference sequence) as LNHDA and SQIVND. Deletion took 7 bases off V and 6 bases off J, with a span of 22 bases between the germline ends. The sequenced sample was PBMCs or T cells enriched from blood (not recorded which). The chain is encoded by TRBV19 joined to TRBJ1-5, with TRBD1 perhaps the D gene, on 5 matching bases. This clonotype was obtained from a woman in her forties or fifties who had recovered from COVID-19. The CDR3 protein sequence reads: CASTAAGRGRIQPQHF. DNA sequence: TGTGCCAGTACCGCAGCGGGGCGGGGAAGGATTCAGCCCCAGCATTTT.